This T cell receptor (beta chain) was sequenced for a study of T cell responses to AZD1222 COVID-19 vaccine. The ends lost 5 bases at V and 5 bases at J; junction bases unmatched: 6. The CDR3 is 15 amino acids. Germline loops: CDR1 MNHEY, CDR2 SVGEGT. Produced via immunoSEQ multiplex PCR; TCRdb's table is partial and in-frame only. This table holds about 180,000 clones, 85% to 90% found once. Comments on this clone: The antigen is not known.

Study-wide findings and caveats: Among vaccine-associated CD4 TCRs, coverage spanned spike, with dominance at 160-218 and 743-854. Without day 14 samples, only post-peak T cell repertoires were studied. Most donors were white British and more were female, and clonal diversity was possibly underestimated.

Sequences were derived from peripheral blood, sampled on day 0 of AZD1222 vaccination. The V gene is TRBV6-2 or TRBV6-3, the J gene TRBJ2-5; TRBD1 agrees at 12 bases. The clonotype originates from an adult in good health. The CDR3 nucleotides are TGTGCCAGCAGTGGTCGGGACAGGGGGCAGGAGACCCAGTACTTC. The encoded protein is CASSGRDRGQETQYF.